The 32 T cell receptor beta chains presented below share a single source sample, sequenced in a study of spatial heterogeneity in lung cancer. Study-level findings and limits: One measure, the expanded intratumoral alpha and beta TCR count, tracked tumor mutation counts.

The time point was: sample taken at primary tumor resection. The antigens for these receptors are not known. A single record per CDR3 protein comes from TCRdb applying MiXCR to the 5' RACE reads. The repertoire holds a few thousand distinct CDR3 sequences, with roughly 5% as singletons. This sample comprised lung tumor tissue, obtained at surgery. These receptors all come from a male donor with early-stage non-small cell lung cancer.

This clonotype rates as medium-sized. This beta chain represents an off-target read in a library built for alpha chains; its size is of limited meaning. V and J are TRBV2 and TRBJ2-2; tentative D call: TRBD2 (5 bases). Trimming cost V 5 bases and J 6 bases, with 7 bases left between them. The CDR3 runs to 12 residues. CDR1 is SNHLY and CDR2 is FYNNEI in the germline V gene. CDR3 DNA: TGTGCCAGCAGTCTGGAGGCCGGGGAGCTGTTTTTT. Its translation is CASSLEAGELFF. The full variable domain, rest sourced from reference TRBV2 and TRBJ2-2, is EPEVTQTPSHQVTQMGQEVILRCVPISNHLYFYWYRQILGQKVEFLVSFYNNEISEKSEIFDDQFSVERPDGSNFTLKIRSTKLEDSAMYFCASSLEAGELFFGEGSRLTVL.

This clonotype came up many times. Since the library was made to target alpha chains, this beta chain is a stray read and its abundance is not meaningful. V usage is TRBV28 and J usage is TRBJ1-3; D is perhaps TRBD1 (6 bases). The CDR3 is 15 amino acids. Germline loops: CDR1 MDHEN, CDR2 SYDVKM. V shed 5 bases and J shed 2 bases, with 13 bases lying between them. The CDR3 region has the DNA TGTGCCAGCAGTGCCTCTACAGGGCCTGGAAACACCATATATTTT. It is translated as CASSASTGPGNTIYF.

By sample fraction, this clonotype is hyperexpanded. This beta chain is a stray read from a library made for alpha chains; its abundance is not meaningful. The chain couples TRBV27 to TRBJ2-7; the D gene is possibly TRBD1 (6 bases). CDR1 and CDR2 (germline): MNHEY, SMNVEV (reference sequence). Trimming removed 3 bases from V and 2 bases from J, with 8 bases in between. The CDR3 covers 13 residues. Written as DNA, the CDR3 is TGTGCCAGCAGTTTGTCAGGGGCCTACGAGCAGTACTTC. This gives the protein CASSLSGAYEQYF.

At least ten counts were recorded for this clonotype. This beta chain is an unintended read in a library built for alpha chains; its size means little. This chain connects TRBV5-6 to TRBJ1-1; no firm D call. This CDR3 has 13 residues. The germline V gene encodes CDR1 SGHDT and CDR2 YYEEEE. V gave up 5 bases and J gave up 1 base, with 9 bases separating them. In DNA form, the CDR3 reads TGTGCCAGCAGTCCTGACAAGAACACTGAAGCTTTCTTT. Residues: CASSPDKNTEAFF.

This clonotype was counted at least ten times. This beta chain turned up in a library designed for alpha chains; as an off-target read, its abundance says little. The chain employs TRBV9 and TRBJ2-7, with no clear D. The CDR3 contains 12 residues. Germline V gene sequence: CDR1 SGDLS, CDR2 YYNGEE. Trimming left V 4 bases short and J 0 bases short, with 5 bases between. This chain's CDR3 is CASSRNSYEQYF. The CDR3 nucleotides are TGTGCCAGCAGCCGGAACTCCTACGAGCAGTACTTC.

Many counts were recorded for this clonotype. Being off target in a library aimed at alpha chains, this beta chain has a size of little meaning. This sequence joins TRBV6-5 and TRBJ1-1; the match to TRBD1 covers 8 bases. From germline, CDR1 is MNHEY and CDR2 SVGAGI. The length of the CDR3 is 14 residues. Unmatched junction bases numbered 4, after V lost 6 bases and J lost 1 base. The chain's CDR3 is CASRRTGKNTEAFF. The CDR3 bases are TGTGCCAGCAGACGGACAGGGAAGAACACTGAAGCTTTCTTT.

At least ten counts were recorded for this clonotype. With the library built for alpha chains, this beta chain is off target and its frequency is not meaningful. The chain is built from TRBV10-3 and TRBJ2-7; a possible D gene is TRBD1 (5 bases). This CDR3 has 13 residues. Germline V lookup: CDR1 ENHRY, CDR2 SYGVKD. The V gene lost 10 bases and the J gene lost 0 bases, with 13 bases spanning the gap. The CDR3 region is CATVQQGSYEQYF. The CDR3 region has the DNA TGTGCCACCGTTCAGCAGGGCTCCTACGAGCAGTACTTC.

This clonotype rates as medium-sized (0.01 to 0.1%). Found in a library prepared for alpha chains, this beta chain is an off-target read, and its abundance has little meaning. The chain is built from TRBV5-1 and TRBJ1-2; tentatively, D is TRBD1 (5 bases). Per germline, CDR1 SGHRS and CDR2 YFSETQ. The CDR3 extends over 14 amino acids. V lost 0 bases and J 6 bases, leaving 12 bases between the germline ends. The chain's CDR3 is CASSLGSGYDGYTF. The CDR3 bases are TGCGCCAGCAGCTTGGGTTCAGGGTACGATGGCTACACCTTC.

The table lists this clonotype with many counts. Because the library targeted alpha chains, this beta chain is an off-target read whose size means little. This rearrangement joins TRBV5-1 to TRBJ2-5; D might be TRBD1 (6 bases). Germline V gene lookup returns CDR1 SGHRS and CDR2 YFSETQ. V lost 3 bases, J lost 11 bases, and 14 bases lay in between. The CDR3 has 12 amino acids. The CDR3: CASSSDRQIQYF. The CDR3 DNA reads TGCGCCAGCAGCTCCGACAGGCAGATACAGTACTTC.

In its sample, this clonotype ranks as medium-sized. Within a library made for alpha chains, this beta chain is off target, and its count is uninformative. The chain has TRBV12-3 or TRBV12-4 and TRBJ2-6; D remains ambiguous. This CDR3 has 15 amino acids. Trimming pared 0 bases from V and 2 bases from J, leaving 5 bases between. The CDR3 spells CASSLAGTGANVLTF. The CDR3 region has the DNA TGTGCCAGCAGTTTAGCTGGGACTGGGGCCAACGTCCTGACTTTC.

Concerning this clonotype: For a library built for alpha chains, this beta chain is a stray read; little rests on its size. The J gene is TRBJ2-1, the V gene TRBV19; D is unresolved. This CDR3 spans 16 amino acids. The V gene lost 6 bases and the J gene lost 7 bases, with 22 bases spanning the gap. The germline V gene has CDR1 LNHDA and CDR2 SQIVND (reference sequence). The CDR3 DNA reads as TGTGCCAGTAGCACCTGGGCCCCTTGGGTGGGGAATGAGCAGTTCTTC. This encodes CASSTWAPWVGNEQFF.

This clonotype has ten or more counts. With the library built for alpha chains, this beta chain is off target and its frequency is not meaningful. V gene TRBV6-1 combines with J gene TRBJ2-4; 8 bases map to TRBD1. This CDR3 is built from 14 residues. Losses at the gene ends were 7 bases for V and 8 bases for J; bases not matched to a gene: 10. The germline CDR1 and CDR2 sequences are MNHNS and SASEGT. The CDR3: CASMTGAMDDIQYF. The CDR3 coding sequence is TGTGCCAGCATGACAGGGGCGATGGACGACATTCAGTACTTC.

This clonotype was picked up many times. With the library built for alpha chains, this beta chain is off target and its frequency is not meaningful. The chain employs TRBV5-1 and TRBJ1-2; 12 bases agree with TRBD1. The V and J ends lost 3 bases and 8 bases, in that order; junction bases with no gene match: 5. Germline CDR1 reads SGHRS; CDR2 reads YFSETQ. The CDR3 has 14 amino acids. The CDR3 sequence is CASSSGTGGFGYTF. CDR3 sequence (DNA): TGCGCCAGCAGCTCCGGGACAGGGGGCTTCGGCTACACCTTC.

A note on this clonotype: This beta chain came through as a stray read in a library set up for alpha chains, and its size says little. The genes are TRBV2 and TRBJ2-1; D not resolved. Trimming stripped 1 base from V and 4 bases from J, with 11 bases between. This CDR3 is built from 15 residues. The V gene's germline CDR1 is SNHLY and CDR2 FYNNEI. CDR3 in amino acids: CASSEDGGWYNEQFF. CDR3 nucleotide sequence: TGTGCCAGCAGTGAAGACGGTGGTTGGTACAATGAGCAGTTCTTC.

The sample holds many counts of this clonotype. For a library built for alpha chains, this beta chain is a stray read; little rests on its size. The rearrangement joins TRBV30 to TRBJ2-3; TRBD2 might be the D (6 bases). Trimming shortened V by 0 bases and J by 3 bases, and 10 bases separated the two germline ends. The CDR3 spans 14 residues. Germline CDR1 GTSNPN, CDR2 SVGIG (reference sequence). Written as DNA, the CDR3 is TGTGCCTGGAGTGTACGAGGAGGGACAGATACGCAGTATTTT. Translated, it gives CAWSVRGGTDTQYF.

In its sample, this clonotype was seen a few times. A library made for alpha chains picked up this beta chain off target, so its size means little. The chain employs TRBV5-1 and TRBJ2-7, with TRBD1 matching 10 bases. V lost 4 bases, J lost 6 bases, and 7 bases stayed unmatched. Germline assignment: CDR1 SGHRS and CDR2 YFSETQ. This CDR3 spans 14 amino acids. The CDR3: CASSQGTGVREQYF. CDR3 nucleotides: TGCGCCAGCAGCCAGGGGACAGGGGTGCGCGAGCAGTACTTC.

Many counts were recorded for this clonotype. In a library made to pick up alpha chains, this beta chain is a stray read with a size that means little. The V gene is TRBV12-3 or TRBV12-4, the J gene TRBJ2-1; D remains ambiguous. The ends were cut back, 7 bases at V and 4 bases at J, with 11 bases in the middle. The CDR3 covers 13 residues. CDR3 coding DNA: TGTGCCAGCACCTTCGGGCTTTACAATGAGCAGTTCTTC. Protein sequence: CASTFGLYNEQFF.

Many counts were recorded for this clonotype. Little can be read into the size of this beta chain, an off-target read in a library designed for alpha chains. The genes are TRBV5-6 and TRBJ1-1; D gene ambiguous. Germline values: CDR1 SGHDT, CDR2 YYEEEE. Trimming left V 2 bases short and J 5 bases short, with 10 bases between. This CDR3 has 13 residues. The CDR3 loop reads CASSFLRGTEAFF. DNA for the CDR3: TGTGCCAGCAGCTTCCTTCGGGGAACTGAAGCTTTCTTT.

This clonotype was recorded many times. As an off-target read in a library built for alpha chains, this beta chain has a frequency of little significance. The CDR3 DNA sequence: TGTGCCAGCAGGCCCGACAGGTATCAGCCCCAGCATTTT. This encodes CASRPDRYQPQHF. The rearrangement joins TRBV6-1 to TRBJ1-5; maybe TRBD1 (6 bases). The V gene's germline CDR1 is MNHNS and CDR2 SASEGT. Trimming took 6 bases from V and 5 from J, leaving 11 bases between them. This CDR3 has 13 residues.

This clonotype was counted many times. Since the library was made to target alpha chains, this beta chain is a stray read and its abundance is not meaningful. This rearrangement joins TRBV7-3 to TRBJ2-1, with a weak D call TRBD2 (6 bases). The length of the CDR3 is 16 residues. Germline-derived CDR1 and CDR2 are SGHTA and FQGTGA. Trimming pared 1 base from V and 0 bases from J, leaving 10 bases between. Written as DNA, the CDR3 is TGTGCCAGCAGCTTAAACCTAGCGTTCTCCTACAATGAGCAGTTCTTC. Amino acid sequence: CASSLNLAFSYNEQFF.

As concerns this clonotype: Within a library made for alpha chains, this beta chain is off target, and its count is uninformative. The rearrangement joins TRBV2 to TRBJ2-7; D may be TRBD1 or TRBD2 (5 bases each). The length of the CDR3 is 13 residues. Germline CDR1 is SNHLY and CDR2 is FYNNEI. Trimming took 4 bases from V and 0 from J, leaving 7 bases between them. The CDR3 region has the DNA TGTGCCAGCAGTGCAGGGAGCTCCTACGAGCAGTACTTC. Translation: CASSAGSSYEQYF.

There are many counts of this clonotype. Being off target in a library aimed at alpha chains, this beta chain has a size of little meaning. The chain employs TRBV6-5 and TRBJ1-2; 7 bases map to TRBD1. The CDR3 has 15 amino acids. With V trimmed by 4 bases and J by 0 bases, 5 bases remained unmatched. Germline CDR1 is MNHEY and CDR2 is SVGAGI. The DNA of the CDR3 is TGTGCCAGCAGTTGGGACAGCCTATCTAACTATGGCTACACCTTC. Translated, it gives CASSWDSLSNYGYTF.

Notes on this clonotype: A library prepared for alpha chains yielded this beta chain as an off-target read; its size is of little meaning. The chain links TRBV20-1 to TRBJ2-2, with TRBD2 identical over 14 bases. V lost 6 bases and J lost 4; bases outside the gene matches: 10. The CDR3 extends over 17 amino acids. Germline assignment: CDR1 DFQATT and CDR2 SNEGSKA (reference sequence). The CDR3 reads CSAQTSGGAFSTGELFF. The CDR3 DNA reads TGCAGTGCCCAGACTAGCGGGGGGGCCTTTAGCACCGGGGAGCTGTTTTTT.

This clonotype occurred many times. This beta chain slipped into a library made for alpha chains as a stray read, so its size is not meaningful. The chain is built from TRBV5-6 and TRBJ2-3; unclear D gene. The germline V gene encodes CDR1 SGHDT and CDR2 YYEEEE. The CDR3 has 14 residues. Trimming removed 3 bases from V and 0 bases from J, with 8 bases in between. CDR3 nucleotide sequence: TGTGCCAGCAGCTCGATGTGGAGCACAGATACGCAGTATTTT. Protein: CASSSMWSTDTQYF.

This clonotype was recorded at least ten times. This beta chain is a stray read from a library made for alpha chains; its abundance is not meaningful. This chain uses TRBV7-2 with TRBJ1-6; D not certain. Trimming removed 1 base from V and 2 bases from J, with 6 bases in between. CDR1 is SGHTA, CDR2 FQGNSA, per germline. The CDR3 consists of 15 residues. The CDR3 nucleotides are TGTGCCAGCAGCTTAGAGACACCCTATAATTCACCCCTCCACTTT. This gives the protein CASSLETPYNSPLHF.

This clonotype is classed as medium-sized (0.01 to 0.1%). The junction does not match germline at one end; this may be a read error. This beta chain was picked up by a library intended for alpha chains and is off target, so its count carries little meaning. The rearrangement joins TRBV28 to TRBJ2-7, with TRBD1 as a possible D gene (6 bases). This CDR3 has 15 amino acids. Germline loops: CDR1 MDHEN, CDR2 SYDVKM. This CDR3 reads CASSPPTGLSYEQYF. CDR3 sequence (DNA): TGTGCCAGCAGCCCCCCGACAGGACTCTCCTATGAGCAGTACTTC.

This clonotype has ten or more counts. The library was built for alpha chains, so this beta chain is an off-target read and its size means little. The CDR3 coding sequence is TGTGCCAGCAGCCCCCGTGGGAGGGTTGAGACCCAGTACTTC. The encoded protein is CASSPRGRVETQYF. This rearrangement joins TRBV7-6 to TRBJ2-5, with 7 nucleotides matching TRBD2. CDR3 length: 14 amino acids. V gave up 5 bases and J gave up 5 bases; unmatched junction bases: 8. Germline CDR1 reads SGHVS; CDR2 reads FNYEAQ.

This clonotype was detected many times. This beta chain was picked up by a library intended for alpha chains and is off target, so its count carries little meaning. The chain recombines TRBV5-1 with TRBJ2-7; weak D call: TRBD2 (6 bases). CDR1 and CDR2 from the germline V gene are SGHRS and YFSETQ. The V gene lost 3 bases and the J gene lost 0 bases, with 10 bases spanning the gap. The CDR3 totals 14 residues. The CDR3 nucleotides read TGCGCCAGCAGCTCCACTAGCAGCTCCTACGAGCAGTACTTC. Residues: CASSSTSSSYEQYF. The full variable domain, with the rest looked up from reference TRBV5-1 and TRBJ2-7, is KAGVTQTPRYLIKTRGQQVTLSCSPISGHRSVSWYQQTPGQGLQFLFEYFSETQRNKGNFPGRFSGRQFSNSRSEMNVSTLELGDSALYLCASSSTSSSYEQYFGPGTRLTVT.

This clonotype was recorded many times. Within a library made for alpha chains, this beta chain is off target, and its count is uninformative. The chain has TRBV5-1 and TRBJ2-2; no definite D call. The V end was cut by 0 bases, the J end by 6 bases, with 9 bases between. Germline CDR1 and CDR2: SGHRS and YFSETQ. The CDR3 length is 14 residues. The CDR3 DNA is TGCGCCAGCAGCTTGGCCCCTGGCGCCGGGGAGCTGTTTTTT. Its translation is CASSLAPGAGELFF.

This clonotype is labeled large. The library was prepared for alpha chains; this beta chain is a stray read, so its frequency means little. This chain uses TRBV6-2 or TRBV6-3 with TRBJ2-1; 11 bases match TRBD2. There are 14 residues in the CDR3. After removal of 4 bases from V and 12 bases from J, the junction contained 8 bases not matched to a gene. Germline loops: CDR1 MNHEY, CDR2 SVGEGT. CDR3 sequence reads: CASSSPTSGVGQFF. CDR3 DNA: TGTGCCAGCAGTTCCCCGACTAGCGGGGTTGGGCAGTTCTTC.

This clonotype came up many times. This beta chain is off target for a library built for alpha chains, so its abundance means little. This sequence joins TRBV7-9 and TRBJ1-2, with 7 positions matching TRBD1. Germline loops: CDR1 SEHNR, CDR2 FQNEAQ (reference sequence). The CDR3 contains 15 residues. The V segment lost 5 bases and the J segment 0 bases; nucleotides outside the gene matches: 6. CDR3 DNA sequence: TGTGCCAGCAGCCTCGCAGGGGGAACTAACTATGGCTACACCTTC. Residues: CASSLAGGTNYGYTF.

By proportion, this clonotype is medium-sized. This beta chain turned up in a library designed for alpha chains; as an off-target read, its abundance says little. V usage is TRBV28 and J usage is TRBJ2-7; TRBD1 or TRBD2 may be the D gene (6 bases each). The CDR3 is 13 residues long. The V end was cut by 3 bases, the J end by 2 bases, with 8 bases between. Germline V gives CDR1 MDHEN, CDR2 SYDVKM. The CDR3: CASSLEGAYEQYF. In DNA, the CDR3 is TGTGCCAGCAGTTTGGAGGGGGCCTACGAGCAGTACTTC.